This T cell receptor beta chain was found in a study of vaccination and CD4 T cells after COVID-19. Looking at the study overall: Samples were taken after vaccination, a median of roughly 70 days after dose two, with a range of 14 to 241.

The Oncomine TCR Beta short-read assay was what sequenced the DNA obtained from cultured CD4+ T cells. TCRdb reprocessed the PCR reads via MiXCR and lists one record per CDR3 protein. The repertoire consists of 9,000 to 13,000 distinct CDR3 sequences, with 43% occurring once and the leading ten covering 21%. Treatment reported: roughly ten-day PBMC culture with coronavirus spike peptide pools or control peptides (ViraFEST assay). With respect to this clonotype: Its matching antigen is unknown.

Germline V lookup: CDR1 LNHDA, CDR2 SQIVND (reference sequence). The CDR3 length is 15 residues. Trimming took off 6 bases at V and 2 bases at J, with 17 bases between the two ends. The chain has TRBV19 and TRBJ2-7; TRBD1 or TRBD2 may be the D gene (5 bases each). Sequencing was performed on CD4+ T cells from blood, cultured in vitro. The receptor comes from a human donor who had recovered from COVID-19. CDR3 in amino acids: CASSTPGASTYEQYF. CDR3 nucleotides: TGTGCCAGTAGCACCCCCGGGGCCAGCACCTACGAGCAGTACTTC.